The clone carrying this T cell receptor beta chain was counted a single time. What it binds is unknown. The sample originates from a study of T-cell reconstitution after alpha-beta-depleted transplantation in children. TCRbeta library preparation incorporated unique molecular identifiers. TCRdb fed the PCR reads into MiXCR, producing one record per CDR3 protein. This table holds some 830,000 distinct CDR3 sequences, approximately 15% found once. The V and J ends lost 6 bases and 4 bases respectively, with 19 bases between them. Germline V CDR1 and CDR2: DFQATT, SNEGSKA (reference sequence). The CDR3 consists of 14 residues. Study-wide findings and caveats: After transplant, at about two months, alpha-beta T cells were reportedly derived from several hundred expanded graft clones. Fresh T-cell production supplied most of the T-cell counts and diversity seen one year after transplant.

The V and J genes are TRBV20-1 and TRBJ2-7; D gene uncertain. The TCR originated in a male patient aged 10 to 17 who had a stem cell transplant for acute lymphoblastic leukemia, so the T cells may come from the graft donor. This specimen consisted of PBMCs, mostly from graft donor cells, obtained 360 days after TCRalphabeta/CD19-depleted stem cell transplant. The DNA for the CDR3 is TGCAGTGCCAGGTGGTACTCTGCGGCTTACGAGCAGTACTTC. It encodes CSARWYSAAYEQYF.